What follows are 30 T cell receptor beta chains derived from one specimen sequenced in a study of a mutant IDH1 vaccine in newly diagnosed glioma. Antigens of these TCRs are unknown. The time point was: week 23, last vaccination. Doses consisted of 300 ug of mutant IDH1 20-mer peptide each, paired with topical imiquimod. TCRdb's table, derived via immunoSEQ multiplex PCR, lists solely in-frame clones and lacks some. Of tens of thousands of clones listed, about 75% are singletons. Sequenced material: PBMCs, taken from a glioma patient whose treatment included an IDH1 peptide vaccine. Receptors originate from a man in his fifties or sixties with glioma.

This rearrangement joins TRBV27 to TRBJ2-6, with D tentatively TRBD1 (7 bases). The CDR3 is made up of 15 amino acids. With 8 bases removed from V and 3 bases from J, the gap between germline ends came to 14 bases. Looked up from germline, CDR1 is MNHEY and CDR2 is SMNVEV (reference sequence). CDR3 in DNA: TGTGCCAGCGGTAGCCAGGGGGGTGGGGCCAACGTCCTGACTTTC. It yields the protein CASGSQGGGANVLTF.

This clone was seen at least ten times. This chain uses TRBV30 with TRBJ1-6; D not resolved. This CDR3 spans 12 amino acids. V lost 6 bases to trimming and J lost 7 bases, with 10 bases between them. CDR1 is GTSNPN and CDR2 is SVGIG in the germline V gene (reference sequence). CDR3 protein: CACQRGNSPLHF. Written as DNA, the CDR3 is TGTGCCTGTCAGAGAGGGAATTCACCCCTCCACTTT.

This chain uses TRBV6-5 with TRBJ1-2; D is uncertain. The CDR3 consists of 15 residues. The V and J ends lost 5 bases and 2 bases respectively, with 15 bases between them. The germline CDR1 and CDR2 sequences are MNHEY and SVGAGI. CDR3 sequence reads: CASSPNWPSNYGYTF. The CDR3 bases are TGTGCCAGCAGTCCAAATTGGCCCTCCAACTATGGCTACACCTTC.

This chain joins TRBV5-1 and TRBJ2-5; D gene uncertain. Germline assignment: CDR1 SGHRS and CDR2 YFSETQ. V was clipped by 5 bases and J by 5 bases, with 13 bases between them. The CDR3 runs to 13 residues. The DNA for the CDR3 is TGCGCCAGCAGTCTAGGAGTTGGGGAGACCCAGTACTTC. This translates into CASSLGVGETQYF.

This chain connects TRBV27 to TRBJ2-2; D perhaps matches TRBD1 (6 bases). The germline CDR1 and CDR2 sequences are MNHEY and SMNVEV (reference sequence). V was shortened by 3 bases and J by 5 bases, with 7 bases between the two germline ends. The CDR3 has 13 residues. The CDR3 DNA follows: TGTGCCAGCAGTTTTCAGGGGACCGGGGAGCTGTTTTTT. Protein: CASSFQGTGELFF.

This chain joins TRBV10-3 and TRBJ2-2; perhaps D is TRBD1 or TRBD2 (5 bases each). Per the germline V gene, CDR1 is ENHRY and CDR2 is SYGVKD. V lost 2 bases and J 7 bases, leaving 14 bases between the germline ends. The CDR3 contains 15 residues. The CDR3 here is CAISERGRAGGELFF. As DNA, the CDR3 is TGTGCCATCAGTGAGAGGGGCAGGGCGGGCGGGGAGCTGTTTTTT.

The V gene is TRBV19, the J gene TRBJ1-5, with D possibly being TRBD1 (6 bases). The CDR3 runs 14 residues. Germline V gene lookup returns CDR1 LNHDA and CDR2 SQIVND (reference sequence). The germline V and J ends were trimmed by 5 bases and 7 bases, with 15 bases remaining between them. The chain's CDR3 is CASSLDRYGQPQHF. The CDR3 DNA sequence: TGTGCCAGTAGTCTCGACAGGTATGGACAGCCCCAGCATTTT. Drawing the rest from reference TRBV19 and TRBJ1-5, the complete variable domain is DGGITQSPKYLFRKEGQNVTLSCEQNLNHDAMYWYRQDPGQGLRLIYYSQIVNDFQKGDIAEGYSVSREKKESFPLTVTSAQKNPTAFYLCASSLDRYGQPQHFGDGTRLSIL.

This clone was detected only once. The chain uses TRBV14 and TRBJ2-7; D may be TRBD1 (6 bases). The V gene's germline CDR1 is SGHDN and CDR2 FVKESK. The CDR3 spans 12 residues. V lost 3 bases and J lost 6, with 9 bases in between. The DNA for the CDR3 is TGTGCCAGCAGCCAGTCAGGGGTCGAGCAGTACTTC. Encoded protein: CASSQSGVEQYF.

This clone has only one observation. V and J are TRBV6-6 and TRBJ2-3, with D tentatively TRBD2 (7 bases). From germline, CDR1 is MNHNY and CDR2 SVGAGI (reference sequence). CDR3 length equals 13 residues. V was pared by 6 bases and J by 7 bases, with 14 bases between. The CDR3 coding sequence is TGTGCCAGCAGCCTAGGGGGGGCAAATACGCAGTATTTT. Protein sequence: CASSLGGANTQYF.

V and J are TRBV5-5 and TRBJ2-1; 8 positions agree with TRBD2. The CDR3 loop spans 15 amino acids. The germline gives CDR1 SGHKS, CDR2 YYEKEE (reference sequence). The ends lost 0 bases at V and 7 bases at J; junction bases unmatched: 6. The CDR3 protein is CASSLVDGRGNEQFF. The CDR3 region has the DNA TGTGCCAGCAGCTTGGTTGACGGGAGGGGTAATGAGCAGTTCTTC. Full variable domain (rest looked up from reference TRBV5-5 and TRBJ2-1): DAGVTQSPTHLIKTRGQQVTLRCSPISGHKSVSWYQQVLGQGPQFIFQYYEKEERGRGNFPDRFSARQFPNYSSELNVNALLLGDSALYLCASSLVDGRGNEQFFGPGTRLTVL.

The V and J genes are TRBV19 and TRBJ1-3, with 8 positions matching TRBD1. Germline CDR1 and CDR2: LNHDA and SQIVND (reference sequence). The CDR3 is 17 residues long. J gave up 2 bases and V 4 bases, and 10 bases lay outside the gene matches. The CDR3 region is CASSTPPSRGPGNTIYF. CDR3 sequence (DNA): TGTGCCAGTAGTACCCCGCCCTCCAGGGGGCCTGGAAACACCATATATTTT.

The chain is built from TRBV5-1 and TRBJ2-7; perhaps TRBD2 as D (6 bases). The CDR3 length is 16 residues. CDR1 and CDR2 (germline): SGHRS, YFSETQ. V lost 0 bases, J lost 4 bases, and 17 bases lay in between. CDR3 amino acids: CASSLGGGGPGYEQYF. The CDR3 DNA sequence: TGCGCCAGCAGCTTGGGGGGAGGTGGGCCTGGGTACGAGCAGTACTTC.

The chain has TRBV4-2 and TRBJ2-7, with no clear D. The CDR3 covers 14 residues. Germline CDR1 LGHNA, CDR2 YNFKEQ. Trimming left V 4 bases short and J 5 bases short, with 15 bases between. The CDR3: CASSRLIGPNEQYF. CDR3 in DNA: TGTGCCAGCAGCCGCCTAATTGGGCCTAACGAGCAGTACTTC.

This chain uses TRBV7-2 with TRBJ1-1; D call uncertain. Trimming took off 1 base at V and 2 bases at J, with 11 bases between the two ends. The CDR3 sequence is 15 residues long. CDR1 and CDR2 (germline): SGHTA, FQGNSA. The CDR3 reads CASSLGYGENTEAFF. CDR3 sequence (DNA): TGTGCCAGCAGCTTAGGATACGGGGAAAACACTGAAGCTTTCTTT.

J is TRBJ2-5 and V is TRBV30; TRBD1 agrees at 8 bases. The CDR3 spans 12 residues. V trimming: 5 bases; J trimming: 4 bases; junction bases outside the gene matches: 3. The germline V gene has CDR1 GTSNPN and CDR2 SVGIG (reference sequence). The CDR3 protein is CAWGTGGETQYF. CDR3 DNA: TGTGCCTGGGGAACAGGGGGAGAGACCCAGTACTTC.

The chain links TRBV4-2 to TRBJ2-3; 9 nucleotides align to TRBD1. The germline CDR1 and CDR2 sequences are LGHNA and YNFKEQ. With 6 bases clipped from V and 0 bases from J, the junction kept 1 base outside the gene matches. This CDR3 has 14 amino acids. DNA for the CDR3: TGTGCCAGCAGGGGGACAGGGAGCACAGATACGCAGTATTTT. Amino acids: CASRGTGSTDTQYF.

The rearrangement uses TRBV7-9 and TRBJ2-3; D is perhaps TRBD2 (6 bases). V lost 1 base to trimming and J lost 6 bases, with 14 bases between them. CDR1 and CDR2 (germline): SEHNR, FQNEAQ (reference sequence). This CDR3 is built from 15 residues. CDR3 coding DNA: TGTGCCAGCAGCTTAGGGGGCGGTGGAGGGGATACGCAGTATTTT. This translates into CASSLGGGGGDTQYF.

The genes are TRBV6-5 and TRBJ1-2; D gene ambiguous. The germline V and J ends were trimmed by 2 bases and 8 bases, with 15 bases remaining between them. This CDR3 has 14 amino acids. Germline V lookup: CDR1 MNHEY, CDR2 SVGAGI. The CDR3 DNA reads TGTGCCAGCAGTTACGTTAGCGGGGTCGAGGGCTACACCTTC. Protein sequence: CASSYVSGVEGYTF.

The V call is TRBV6-6, the J call TRBJ2-7; D possibly uses TRBD1 or TRBD2 (5 bases each). Trimming shortened V by 7 bases and J by 0 bases, and 13 bases separated the two germline ends. The CDR3 is 14 amino acids. Germline loops: CDR1 MNHNY, CDR2 SVGAGI (reference sequence). Here the CDR3 reads CASTGALSSYEQYF. CDR3 nucleotides: TGTGCCAGCACCGGGGCACTAAGCTCCTACGAGCAGTACTTC.

CDR3 nucleotide sequence: TGTGCCAGCAGCTCAGAAGGACTAGTCGCCGAGCAGTACTTC. Amino acids: CASSSEGLVAEQYF. V and J are TRBV7-6 and TRBJ2-7; 7 bases are a match to TRBD2. CDR3 length: 14 amino acids. The V gene end was trimmed by 4 bases and the J gene end by 6 bases; junction bases not matched to a gene: 9. The germline CDR1 and CDR2 sequences are SGHVS and FNYEAQ. The full variable domain, in which reference TRBV7-6 and TRBJ2-7 provide the parts outside the CDR3, is GAGVSQSPRYKVTKRGQDVALRCDPISGHVSLYWYRQALGQGPEFLTYFNYEAQQDKSGLPNDRFSAERPEGSISTLTIQRTEQRDSAMYRCASSSEGLVAEQYFGPGTRLTVT.

The CDR3 is CASSGRSSYNEQFF. The CDR3 nucleotides are TGTGCTTCTAGCGGAAGAAGCTCCTACAATGAGCAGTTCTTC. The chain is built from TRBV30 and TRBJ2-1, with TRBD2 matching 7 bases. The CDR3 spans 14 residues. CDR1 is GTSNPN and CDR2 is SVGIG in the germline V gene (reference sequence).

The chain links TRBV7-2 to TRBJ2-7; D remains unclear. Germline loops: CDR1 SGHTA, CDR2 FQGNSA. The CDR3 covers 14 residues. V was shortened by 1 base and J by 0 bases, with 7 bases between the two germline ends. The CDR3 region has the DNA TGTGCCAGCAGCTTAGGGCTCAGCTCCTACGAGCAGTACTTC. Its translation is CASSLGLSSYEQYF.

The rearrangement uses TRBV9 and TRBJ1-1, with no clear D. Germline loops: CDR1 SGDLS, CDR2 YYNGEE. This CDR3 has 13 residues. The ends were cut back, 0 bases at V and 1 base at J, with 4 bases in the middle. CDR3 sequence: CASSVESNTEAFF. CDR3 sequence (DNA): TGTGCCAGCAGCGTAGAATCGAACACTGAAGCTTTCTTT. Full variable domain (missing parts from reference TRBV9 and TRBJ1-1): DSGVTQTPKHLITATGQRVTLRCSPRSGDLSVYWYQQSLDQGLQFLIQYYNGEERAKGNILERFSAQQFPDLHSELNLSSLELGDSALYFCASSVESNTEAFFGQGTRLTVV.

Only one count was recorded for this clone. The V gene is TRBV30, the J gene TRBJ2-7; 7 bases fit TRBD1. Looked up from germline, CDR1 is GTSNPN and CDR2 is SVGIG (reference sequence). The CDR3 sequence is 11 residues long. The junction had 4 bases not matched to a gene; V was cut back by 2 bases and J by 9 bases. The chain's CDR3 is CAWSYRGAQYF. The CDR3 DNA reads TGTGCCTGGAGTTACAGGGGAGCGCAGTACTTC. Variable domain in full (rest from reference TRBV30 and TRBJ2-7): SQTIHQWPATLVQPVGSPLSLECTVEGTSNPNLYWYRQAAGRGLQLLFYSVGIGQISSEVPQNLSASRPQDRQFILSSKKLLLSDSGFYLCAWSYRGAQYFGPGTRLTVT.

The rearrangement joins TRBV5-1 to TRBJ1-4; tentatively, D is TRBD1 (5 bases). Trimming stripped 5 bases from V and 2 bases from J, with 16 bases between. Germline-derived CDR1 and CDR2 are SGHRS and YFSETQ. CDR3 length: 16 amino acids. The DNA of the CDR3 is TGCGCCAGCAGGGAGGGGATCAGCTCCACTAATGAAAAACTGTTTTTT. This codes for CASREGISSTNEKLFF.

J is TRBJ2-7 and V is TRBV13, with a weak D call TRBD1 (6 bases). The germline CDR1 and CDR2 sequences are PRHDT and FYEKMQ (reference sequence). This CDR3 contains 13 residues. Trimming left V 5 bases short and J 5 bases short, with 13 bases between. This CDR3 reads CASSLQGRDEQYF. The CDR3, as DNA: TGTGCCAGCAGCCTACAGGGTCGTGACGAGCAGTACTTC.

The rearrangement uses TRBV29-1 and TRBJ2-1; the D gene is possibly TRBD2 (5 bases). V was clipped by 2 bases and J by 3 bases, with 11 bases between them. The germline CDR1 and CDR2 sequences are SQVTM and ANQGSEA. CDR3 size: 14 residues. The CDR3 DNA sequence: TGCAGCGTTGAAAGGCTAGCAAACTACAATGAGCAGTTCTTC. Protein: CSVERLANYNEQFF.

The V gene is TRBV10-3, the J gene TRBJ1-1, with 9 bases matching TRBD1. Per the germline V gene, CDR1 is ENHRY and CDR2 is SYGVKD. CDR3 length equals 13 residues. J lost 4 bases, V lost 10 bases, and 7 bases had no gene match. In nucleotides, the CDR3 is TGTGCCAGCACGACAGGGGGGAGCACTGAAGCTTTCTTT. As protein: CASTTGGSTEAFF.

V gene TRBV19 combines with J gene TRBJ2-1; perhaps TRBD1 as D (6 bases). The CDR3 consists of 14 residues. CDR1 is LNHDA and CDR2 is SQIVND in the germline V gene (reference sequence). V lost 7 bases to trimming and J lost 7 bases, with 17 bases between them. CDR3 loop: CASKDLTGDNEQFF. CDR3 nucleotides: TGTGCCAGTAAGGACCTGACAGGAGATAATGAGCAGTTCTTC. Full variable domain (rest looked up from reference TRBV19 and TRBJ2-1): DGGITQSPKYLFRKEGQNVTLSCEQNLNHDAMYWYRQDPGQGLRLIYYSQIVNDFQKGDIAEGYSVSREKKESFPLTVTSAQKNPTAFYLCASKDLTGDNEQFFGPGTRLTVL.

This chain joins TRBV18 and TRBJ1-2; D gene unclear. CDR3 size: 15 residues. The V gene's germline CDR1 is KGHSH and CDR2 LQKENI. Trimming shortened V by 2 bases and J by 7 bases, and 17 bases separated the two germline ends. CDR3 protein: CASSPRTADGGGYTF. CDR3 coding DNA: TGTGCCAGCTCACCAAGGACGGCGGATGGAGGTGGCTACACCTTC.